The rows below give T cell receptor beta chains drawn from one sample of a study of CD8 T cells in Susac syndrome. From the immunoSEQ multiplex PCR reads, TCRdb called clonotypes with MiXCR, one entry per CDR3 protein. The table has a few hundred thousand distinct CDR3 sequences, 90% to 95% seen once. The sequencing sample was made of CD4+ T cells from PBMCs. Receptor source: a human donor with multiple sclerosis. The conserved cysteine and the conserved F or W are not part of the CDR3 here.

J gene	V gene	CDR3 protein
TRBJ1-1	TRBV2	ASTGQAGAF
TRBJ1-1	TRBV29-1	SVKTHVGTEAF
TRBJ2-5	TRBV9	ASSAGRAGGRIRETQY
TRBJ2-3	TRBV6-1	ASSERVSTDTQY
TRBJ1-2	TRBV6-1	ASSEGQGANYGYT
TRBJ1-1	TRBV20-1	SALDVGGILGTEAF
TRBJ1-5	TRBV23-1	ASSQWALFGAPQPQH
TRBJ2-7	TRBV18	ASSPGGQKREGVLGLYEQY
TRBJ2-3	TRBV5-1	ASTPRSMDTQY
TRBJ1-1	TRBV10-3	AISMDRGTTEAF
TRBJ2-3	TRBV3-1	ASSQSGTAQY
TRBJ2-6	TRBV5-1	ASSVQGVSGANVLT
TRBJ1-2	TRBV29-1	SVEDRGRDGYT
TRBJ2-1	TRBV7-9	ASSLMGLAGGNEQF
TRBJ2-1	TRBV27	AISPDRFYNEQF
TRBJ2-7	TRBV6-1	ATSISTGSYEQY
TRBJ2-7	TRBV20-1	SARQGYEQY
TRBJ2-7	TRBV11-2	ASSLDQGQGLTYEQY
TRBJ2-5	TRBV7-8	ASSLAVSGEGTQY
TRBJ2-2	TRBV5-1	ASSNPSTGELF
TRBJ2-1	TRBV29-1	SVDSSGRADAQF
TRBJ2-1	TRBV7-2	ASSYIPAGYNEQF